The 8 T cell receptor beta chains below were found in one sample sequenced in a study of blood T cell repertoires in COVID-19. TCRdb's table, derived via immunoSEQ multiplex PCR, lists solely in-frame clones and lacks some. The data show 50,000 to 55,000 clones, approximately 90% seen once. Sequenced: peripheral blood. Receptor source: a man between 70 and 80 years old with acute or convalescent COVID-19.

The rearrangement uses TRBV7-8 and TRBJ2-7, with 7 bases aligning to TRBD2. The CDR3 covers 14 residues. CDR1 is SGHVS and CDR2 is FQNEAQ in the germline V gene. The J segment lost 2 bases and the V segment lost 5 bases, leaving 6 bases of the junction unmatched. CDR3 nucleotide sequence: TGTGCCAGCAGCCGTTCTAGCGGTACCTACGAGCAGTACGTC. This codes for CASSRSSGTYEQYV.

The sample holds a few counts of this clone. The chain is built from TRBV4-2 and TRBJ2-3; D is ambiguous. V dropped 5 bases and J dropped 6 bases, with 6 bases sitting between them. The CDR3 totals 11 residues. CDR1 is LGHNA, CDR2 YNFKEQ, per germline. The CDR3 is CASSYLDTQYF. As DNA, the CDR3 is TGTGCCAGCAGCTACTTGGATACGCAGTATTTT.

J is TRBJ2-2 and V is TRBV11-1; D unclear. The CDR3 has 13 amino acids. The V end was cut by 8 bases, the J end by 4 bases, with 11 bases between. CDR1 and CDR2 (germline): SGHAT, FQDESV (reference sequence). The chain's CDR3 is CASHQRSTGELFF. The CDR3 bases are TGTGCCAGCCACCAGAGGTCCACCGGGGAGCTGTTTTTT.

The chain joins TRBV7-2 to TRBJ1-3, with D uncertain. CDR3 length: 16 residues. Trimming pared 4 bases from V and 0 bases from J, leaving 13 bases between. The germline CDR1 and CDR2 sequences are SGHTA and FQGNSA. Here the CDR3 reads CASSSDGTSSGNTIYF. CDR3 DNA: TGTGCCAGCAGCTCGGACGGTACTAGCTCTGGAAACACCATATATTTT.

This chain joins TRBV7-8 and TRBJ1-5, with 8 nucleotides matching TRBD1. This CDR3 region has 15 residues. J gave up 3 bases and V 4 bases, and 5 bases lay outside the gene matches. Germline-derived CDR1 and CDR2 are SGHVS and FQNEAQ. The CDR3: CASSSQGALNQPQHF. The CDR3 nucleotides read TGTGCCAGCAGCTCCCAGGGGGCCCTCAATCAGCCCCAGCATTTT.

This chain joins TRBV28 and TRBJ2-5; 7 bases map to TRBD2. This CDR3 comprises 14 residues. Germline values: CDR1 MDHEN, CDR2 SYDVKM. The V and J ends lost 5 bases and 4 bases, in that order; junction bases with no gene match: 7. The CDR3 coding sequence is TGTGCCAGCAGTCCCGGACTAGTCGGAGAGACCCAGTACTTC. This sequence encodes CASSPGLVGETQYF.

The chain joins TRBV5-1 to TRBJ1-3, with D possibly matching TRBD1 (5 bases). The V gene lost 4 bases and the J gene lost 4 bases, with 15 bases spanning the gap. CDR3 length: 15 amino acids. Looked up from germline, CDR1 is SGHRS and CDR2 is YFSETQ. The CDR3 region is CASSPAGGKGNTIYF. In DNA, the CDR3 is TGCGCCAGCAGCCCCGCGGGGGGGAAGGGAAACACCATATATTTT.

The chain uses TRBV3-1 (or the pseudogene TRBV3-2) and TRBJ2-7; a weak D match, TRBD1 (6 bases). The CDR3 has 12 amino acids. V gave up 4 bases and J gave up 4 bases, with 8 bases separating them. In germline, CDR1 is LGHDT, CDR2 YNNKEL (reference sequence). In nucleotides, the CDR3 is TGTGCCAGCAGCCGCAGGGGTTACGAGCAGTACTTC. It specifies CASSRRGYEQYF.